The clone carrying this T cell receptor beta chain was detected a few times. Antigen unknown. This sample is part of a study of T cells after yellow fever vaccination. Study-level results: After the booster, 96% of CD4 and about nine tenths of CD8 primary-response clones were re-detected.

Each CDR3 protein is one row after TCRdb ran MiXCR on the 5' RACE reads. This table has 620,000 or so distinct CDR3 sequences, over 9% appearing once. This CDR3 contains 16 residues. V dropped 2 bases and J dropped 3 bases, with 14 bases sitting between them. Germline CDR1 reads MNHEY; CDR2 reads SVGAGI. This sequence was found in a man in his thirties or forties who received the YFV17D yellow fever vaccine. The chain couples TRBV6-5 to TRBJ2-1; D perhaps matches TRBD1 (5 bases). Sequencing was performed on PBMCs, taken on the day of the yellow fever booster vaccination. In DNA, the CDR3 is TGTGCCAGCAGTTACAGCGCCAGGGTAATCTACAATGAGCAGTTCTTC. This codes for CASSYSARVIYNEQFF.